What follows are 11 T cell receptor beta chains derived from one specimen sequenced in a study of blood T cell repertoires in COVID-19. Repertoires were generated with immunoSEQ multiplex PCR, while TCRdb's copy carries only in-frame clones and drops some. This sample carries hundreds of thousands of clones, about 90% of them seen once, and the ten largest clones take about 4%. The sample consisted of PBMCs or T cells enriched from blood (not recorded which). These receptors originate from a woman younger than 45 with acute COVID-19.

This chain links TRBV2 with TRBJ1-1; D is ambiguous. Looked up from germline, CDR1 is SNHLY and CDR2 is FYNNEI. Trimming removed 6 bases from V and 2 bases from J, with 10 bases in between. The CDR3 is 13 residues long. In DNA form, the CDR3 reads TGTGCCAGCAGCTCGAGGGATAACACTGAAGCTTTCTTT. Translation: CASSSRDNTEAFF.

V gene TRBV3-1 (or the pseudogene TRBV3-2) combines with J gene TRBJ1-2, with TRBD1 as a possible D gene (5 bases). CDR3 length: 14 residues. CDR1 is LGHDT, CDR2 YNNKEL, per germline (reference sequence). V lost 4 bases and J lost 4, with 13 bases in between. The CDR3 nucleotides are TGTGCCAGCAGCCCTCAATGGGGGGGCTATGGCTACACCTTC. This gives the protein CASSPQWGGYGYTF.

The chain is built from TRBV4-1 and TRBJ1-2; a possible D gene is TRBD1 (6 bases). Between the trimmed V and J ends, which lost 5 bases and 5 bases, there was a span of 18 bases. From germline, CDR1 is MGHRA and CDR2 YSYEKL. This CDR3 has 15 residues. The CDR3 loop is CASSGSQGMGYGYTF. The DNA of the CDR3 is TGCGCCAGCAGCGGTAGTCAGGGGATGGGATATGGCTACACCTTC.

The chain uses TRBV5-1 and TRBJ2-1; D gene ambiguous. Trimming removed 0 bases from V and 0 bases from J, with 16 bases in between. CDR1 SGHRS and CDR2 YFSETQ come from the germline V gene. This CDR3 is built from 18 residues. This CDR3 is CASSLVVGSLSSYNEQFF. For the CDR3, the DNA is TGCGCCAGCAGCTTGGTGGTAGGTAGCCTAAGCTCCTACAATGAGCAGTTCTTC.

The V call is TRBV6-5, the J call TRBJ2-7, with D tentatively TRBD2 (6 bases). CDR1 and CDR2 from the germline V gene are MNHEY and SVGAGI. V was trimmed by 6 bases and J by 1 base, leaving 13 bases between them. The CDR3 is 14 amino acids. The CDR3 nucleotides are TGTGCCAGCAGACCGAGTAGCGGTTCCTACGAGCAGTACTTC. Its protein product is CASRPSSGSYEQYF.

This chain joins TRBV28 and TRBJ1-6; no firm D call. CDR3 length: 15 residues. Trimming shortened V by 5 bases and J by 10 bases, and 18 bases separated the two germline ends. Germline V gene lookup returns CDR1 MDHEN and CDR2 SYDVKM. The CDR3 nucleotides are TGTGCCAGCAGTCTGCTTAACGGGGAGGAATCACCCCTCCACTTT. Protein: CASSLLNGEESPLHF.

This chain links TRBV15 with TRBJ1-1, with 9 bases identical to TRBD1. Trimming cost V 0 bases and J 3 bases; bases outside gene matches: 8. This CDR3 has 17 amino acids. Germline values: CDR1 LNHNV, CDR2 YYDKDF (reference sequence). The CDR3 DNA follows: TGTGCCACCAGCAGAGATCTGGACAGGGGCGGCTACACTGAAGCTTTCTTT. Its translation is CATSRDLDRGGYTEAFF.

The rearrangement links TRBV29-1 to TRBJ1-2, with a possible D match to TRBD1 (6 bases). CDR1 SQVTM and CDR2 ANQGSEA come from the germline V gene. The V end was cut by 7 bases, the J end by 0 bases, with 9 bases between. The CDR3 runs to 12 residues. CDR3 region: CSARTANYGYTF. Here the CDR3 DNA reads TGCAGCGCCCGGACAGCTAACTATGGCTACACCTTC.

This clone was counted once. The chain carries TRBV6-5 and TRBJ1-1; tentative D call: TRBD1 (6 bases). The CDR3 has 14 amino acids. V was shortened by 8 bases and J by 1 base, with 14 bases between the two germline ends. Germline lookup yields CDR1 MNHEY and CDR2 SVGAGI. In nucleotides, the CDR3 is TGTGCCAGCTACGGGACACCTAAGAACACTGAAGCTTTCTTT. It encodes CASYGTPKNTEAFF.

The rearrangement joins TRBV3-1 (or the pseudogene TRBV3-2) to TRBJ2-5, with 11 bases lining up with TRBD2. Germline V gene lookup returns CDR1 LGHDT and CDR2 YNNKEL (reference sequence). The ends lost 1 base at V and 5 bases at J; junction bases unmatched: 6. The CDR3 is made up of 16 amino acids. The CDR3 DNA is TGTGCCAGCAGCCAAGTTTTAGCGGGGGGGCTTGAGACCCAGTACTTC. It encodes CASSQVLAGGLETQYF.

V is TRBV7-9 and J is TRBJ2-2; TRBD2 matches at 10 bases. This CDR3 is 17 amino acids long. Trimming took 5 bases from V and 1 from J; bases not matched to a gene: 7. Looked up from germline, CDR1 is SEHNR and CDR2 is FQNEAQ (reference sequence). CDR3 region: CASSIKSSGGNTGELFF. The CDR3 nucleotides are TGTGCCAGCAGCATAAAATCTAGCGGGGGGAACACCGGGGAGCTGTTTTTT.